This T cell receptor beta chain came from a study of cytomegalovirus exposure and HLA in healthy donors. Study summary: From donors who were HLA-typed, an early data release held about 85 million unique TCRs. Study observations and caveats: Further analysis, carried out later, found HLA-associated TCR beta chains more clonally expanded than equally common other chains.

PCR employed 60 Vbeta and 13 Jbeta primers. Per the original methods: In a later analysis, around 87 million unique TCR beta chains included roughly 11 million shared by two or more donors. Assay used: immunoSEQ multiplex PCR; TCRdb lists only in-frame clones, some missing. V and J calls and clone size are as listed in that table; D and trimming were resolved from the DNA. The sample consists of approximately 100,000 clones, around 70% of them appearing once. For this clone: Its antigen is not known.

The source is a man in his forties or fifties in good health and CMV-seronegative. Sample: PBMCs.

The CDR3 sequence: CASSPYFTAVRYGYTF. The CDR3 DNA sequence: TGTGCCAGCTCACCCTACTTCACAGCGGTGCGCTATGGCTACACCTTC. The chain links TRBV18 to TRBJ1-2; no firm D call. The V gene's germline CDR1 is KGHSH and CDR2 LQKENI. V lost 3 bases and J 4 bases, leaving 18 bases between the germline ends. This CDR3 region has 16 residues.